These 21 T cell receptor beta chains share one sample of origin, sequenced in a study of blood T cells in healthy people across ages. A J-beta primer mix and a sample-barcoded 5' primer were used in a second PCR of roughly 6 to 11 cycles. TCRdb used MiXCR to reprocess the 5' RACE reads, holding one entry per CDR3 protein. The table includes approximately 730,000 distinct CDR3 sequences, 40% to 65% detected once. Sequenced sample: blood. These receptors were obtained from an elderly man in good health.

The chain couples TRBV3-1 to TRBJ2-5, with 8 bases fitting TRBD2. Germline V gene lookup returns CDR1 LGHDT and CDR2 YNNKEL (reference sequence). This CDR3 comprises 14 residues. J gave up 5 bases and V 5 bases, and 7 bases lay outside the gene matches. CDR3 coding DNA: TGTGCCAGCAGCGACGGTCGCGGGAGGGAGACCCAGTACTTC. It is translated as CASSDGRGRETQYF.

The chain is built from TRBV20-1 and TRBJ2-1; TRBD2 matches at 8 bases. This CDR3 comprises 14 residues. V shed 7 bases, J shed 1 base, and the junction held 6 bases outside the gene matches. In germline, CDR1 is DFQATT, CDR2 SNEGSKA (reference sequence). CDR3 region: CSDFSGISYNEQFF. The CDR3 coding sequence is TGCAGTGACTTTAGCGGGATATCCTACAATGAGCAGTTCTTC.

The V call is TRBV5-1, the J call TRBJ2-3; the D gene is possibly TRBD2 (6 bases). Trimming cost V 6 bases and J 3 bases, with 20 bases left between them. CDR1 is SGHRS, CDR2 YFSETQ, per germline. The CDR3 runs 16 residues. The CDR3 nucleotides read TGCGCCAGCACCACCGTTAGGCGGGAAATGACAGATACGCAGTATTTT. Translated: CASTTVRREMTDTQYF.

The chain employs TRBV4-1 and TRBJ1-2; 7 bases line up with TRBD1. The CDR3 covers 15 residues. J was trimmed by 4 bases and V by 4 bases; bases with no gene match: 9. Looked up from germline, CDR1 is MGHRA and CDR2 is YSYEKL. The CDR3 nucleotides are TGCGCCAGCAGCCCCGGGGCAGGGGGGCCCTATGGCTACACCTTC. Residues: CASSPGAGGPYGYTF.

The rearrangement links TRBV3-1 to TRBJ2-1; no firm D call. V was shortened by 1 base and J by 8 bases, with 9 bases between the two germline ends. The CDR3 runs to 13 residues. CDR1 is LGHDT and CDR2 is YNNKEL in the germline V gene (reference sequence). CDR3 residues: CASSQVSRHEQFF. The CDR3 nucleotides are TGTGCCAGCAGCCAAGTTAGTCGCCATGAGCAGTTCTTC.

The gene calls are TRBV12-3 or TRBV12-4 and TRBJ2-1; 7 nucleotides align to TRBD2. The CDR3 runs 15 residues. V shed 5 bases, J shed 0 bases, and the junction held 4 bases outside the gene matches. The CDR3 region is CASSHRDYSYNEQFF. As DNA, the CDR3 is TGTGCCAGCAGTCACCGGGACTACTCCTACAATGAGCAGTTCTTC.

Only a few counts were recorded for this clonotype. This rearrangement joins TRBV29-1 to TRBJ2-4, with 12 bases fitting TRBD1. The CDR3 is made up of 12 amino acids. V lost 6 bases to trimming and J lost 13 bases; unmatched junction nucleotides: 7. The V gene's germline CDR1 is SQVTM and CDR2 ANQGSEA. CDR3 DNA: TGCAGCGTCGGGACAGGGGGCGGTGGGCAGTACTTC. Translation: CSVGTGGGGQYF. The complete variable domain, with remaining parts taken from reference TRBV29-1 and TRBJ2-4, reads SAVISQKPSRDICQRGTSLTIQCQVDSQVTMMFWYRQQPGQSLTLIATANQGSEATYESGFVIDKFPISRPNLTFSTLTVSNMSPEDSSIYLCSVGTGGGGQYFGAGTRLSVL.

This chain uses TRBV7-6 with TRBJ1-2; 7 positions match TRBD1. The CDR3 is made up of 15 amino acids. Germline lookup yields CDR1 SGHVS and CDR2 FNYEAQ. J lost 4 bases, V lost 1 base, and 6 bases had no gene match. This chain's CDR3 is CASSLGLQGTYGYTF. The CDR3 DNA reads TGTGCCAGCAGCTTAGGTCTACAGGGGACCTATGGCTACACCTTC.

The J gene is TRBJ2-1, the V gene TRBV7-9; 8 bases match TRBD2. The CDR3 spans 14 residues. CDR1 and CDR2 from the germline V gene are SEHNR and FQNEAQ (reference sequence). The junction had 5 bases not matched to a gene; V was cut back by 5 bases and J by 5 bases. The CDR3 DNA sequence: TGTGCCAGCAGCCTCACTAGCGGAAACAATGAGCAGTTCTTC. Translating gives CASSLTSGNNEQFF.

This chain links TRBV29-1 with TRBJ2-5; 11 bases align to TRBD2. CDR3 length equals 16 residues. The V segment lost 1 base and the J segment 5 bases; nucleotides outside the gene matches: 9. Germline CDR1 and CDR2: SQVTM and ANQGSEA. The CDR3 reads CSVEGGARLAGETQYF. The DNA for the CDR3 is TGCAGCGTTGAAGGTGGGGCGAGACTAGCGGGGGAGACCCAGTACTTC.

This clonotype has a single count. The chain carries TRBV7-3 and TRBJ1-6, with a tentative D call TRBD1 (6 bases). Trimming cost V 1 base and J 6 bases, with 10 bases left between them. This CDR3 has 15 amino acids. Germline V gene data show CDR1 as SGHTA and CDR2 as FQGTGA. CDR3 residues: CASSLMGGLNSPLHF. In nucleotides, the CDR3 is TGTGCCAGCAGCTTAATGGGGGGCCTTAATTCACCCCTCCACTTT.

This chain connects TRBV24-1 to TRBJ2-5, with D perhaps TRBD2 (7 bases). Trimming removed 3 bases from V and 11 bases from J, with 18 bases in between. The CDR3 is 14 amino acids. The germline CDR1 and CDR2 sequences are KGHDR and SFDVKD. CDR3 sequence reads: CATSDSVGGLAQYF. DNA for the CDR3: TGTGCCACCAGTGATAGCGTCGGGGGGCTGGCGCAGTACTTC.

This clonotype showed up just a few times. V and J are TRBV27 and TRBJ2-1; 7 bases line up with TRBD1. This CDR3 has 15 residues. Trimming removed 8 bases from V and 2 bases from J; junction bases left unmatched: 9. CDR1 and CDR2 (germline): MNHEY, SMNVEV (reference sequence). CDR3 DNA sequence: TGTGCCAGCGGGCCCAGGGGGAATACCTACAATGAGCAGTTCTTC. Translation gives CASGPRGNTYNEQFF.

The J gene is TRBJ2-7, the V gene TRBV21-1. TRBV21-1 is marked as a pseudogene. This CDR3 region has 14 residues. In DNA form, the CDR3 reads TGTGCCAGCAGCAAAGCTTTTGCCAGATACGAGCAGTACTTC. Translation: CASSKAFARYEQYF.

The chain uses TRBV9 and TRBJ2-2, with 8 positions matching TRBD2. CDR1 and CDR2 from the germline V gene are SGDLS and YYNGEE. V shed 2 bases, J shed 1 base, and the junction held 4 bases outside the gene matches. The CDR3 has 16 residues. This CDR3 is CASSVYSGVNTGELFF. CDR3 DNA sequence: TGTGCCAGCAGCGTTTATAGCGGGGTGAACACCGGGGAGCTGTTTTTT. The whole variable domain, remainder taken from reference TRBV9 and TRBJ2-2, is DSGVTQTPKHLITATGQRVTLRCSPRSGDLSVYWYQQSLDQGLQFLIQYYNGEERAKGNILERFSAQQFPDLHSELNLSSLELGDSALYFCASSVYSGVNTGELFFGEGSRLTVL.

The chain uses TRBV28 and TRBJ2-4; 8 bases are a match to TRBD1. The better agreement between TRBJ2-7 and the DNA end casts doubt on the J call. The CDR3 contains 14 residues. Germline CDR1 reads MDHEN; CDR2 reads SYDVKM. The CDR3 coding sequence is TGTGCCAGTCGTCTCCGGGACAGGTCAAACGAGCAGTACTTC. Residues: CASRLRDRSNEQYF.

V is TRBV7-3 and J is TRBJ2-4; a weak D match, TRBD2 (5 bases). Germline loops: CDR1 SGHTA, CDR2 FQGTGA. This CDR3 has 16 amino acids. The germline V and J ends were trimmed by 1 base and 0 bases, with 10 bases remaining between them. The CDR3 loop is CASSLSGPAAKNIQYF. The CDR3 coding sequence is TGTGCCAGCAGCTTAAGCGGGCCGGCAGCCAAAAACATTCAGTACTTC.

There are a few counts of this clonotype. The CDR3 loop is CASSPDGLYNEQFF. The CDR3 coding sequence is TGTGCCAGCAGCCCGGACGGACTCTACAATGAGCAGTTCTTC. The chain joins TRBV7-2 to TRBJ2-1, with D perhaps matching TRBD2 (5 bases). Germline CDR1 is SGHTA and CDR2 is FQGNSA. With 5 bases removed from V and 3 bases from J, the gap between germline ends came to 11 bases. The CDR3 has 14 amino acids.

The chain couples TRBV4-1 to TRBJ1-4, with a tentative D call TRBD1 (5 bases). There are 15 residues in the CDR3. The V and J ends lost 4 bases and 5 bases respectively, with 14 bases between them. The germline V gene encodes CDR1 MGHRA and CDR2 YSYEKL. The CDR3 here is CASSRTGTGNEKLFF. CDR3 nucleotides: TGCGCCAGCAGCCGTACCGGGACGGGCAATGAAAAACTGTTTTTT.

The genes are TRBV5-5 and TRBJ2-1; 12 bases line up with TRBD2. Per the germline V gene, CDR1 is SGHKS and CDR2 is YYEKEE (reference sequence). The CDR3 totals 19 residues. V shed 0 bases, J shed 2 bases, and the junction held 9 bases outside the gene matches. CDR3: CASSLGSRLAGVTYNEQFF. CDR3 nucleotide sequence: TGTGCCAGCAGCTTGGGGTCCCGACTAGCGGGAGTAACCTACAATGAGCAGTTCTTC.

The table lists this clonotype with many counts. The chain uses TRBV7-9 and TRBJ2-7; tentatively, D is TRBD2 (6 bases). CDR1 SEHNR and CDR2 FQNEAQ come from the germline V gene (reference sequence). Trimming took 6 bases from V and 4 from J, leaving 10 bases between them. CDR3 length: 12 amino acids. CDR3 bases: TGTGCCAGCAGTCCCGGGACTTACGAGCAGTACTTC. This codes for CASSPGTYEQYF. Full variable domain (rest looked up from reference TRBV7-9 and TRBJ2-7): DTGVSQNPRHKITKRGQNVTFRCDPISEHNRLYWYRQTLGQGPEFLTYFQNEAQLEKSRLLSDRFSAERPKGSFSTLEIQRTEQGDSAMYLCASSPGTYEQYFGPGTRLTVT.